Below are 17 T cell receptor beta chains sequenced from a single sample in a study of identical twins. TCRdb reanalysed the 5' RACE reads using MiXCR and keeps one entry per CDR3 protein. The sample holds 400,000 to 550,000 distinct CDR3 sequences, about 13% seen once. This sample was shared with a second study, whose subject was yellow fever vaccine responses in identical twins.

The sample was CD4+ T cells sorted from blood. The receptor set was obtained from a woman younger than 35 in good health.

This clonotype was seen a few times. The chain couples TRBV5-5 to TRBJ2-7; D tentatively fits TRBD1 or TRBD2 (5 bases each). Trimming took off 4 bases at V and 6 bases at J, with 17 bases between the two ends. The CDR3 consists of 14 residues. Germline CDR1 is SGHKS and CDR2 is YYEKEE (reference sequence). The chain's CDR3 is CASSGGPGLGEQYF. In DNA, the CDR3 is TGTGCCAGCAGCGGAGGACCAGGGTTGGGCGAGCAGTACTTC.

There are a few counts of this clonotype. The J gene is TRBJ2-2, the V gene TRBV4-2; TRBD1 or TRBD2 may be the D gene (5 bases each). There are 16 residues in the CDR3. V was cut by 0 bases and J by 8 bases, with 16 bases left in between. From germline, CDR1 is LGHNA and CDR2 YNFKEQ. CDR3: CASSQDAGGRTGELFF. The CDR3 bases are TGTGCCAGCAGCCAAGATGCCGGAGGCCGGACAGGGGAGCTGTTTTTT.

Many counts were recorded for this clonotype. This sequence joins TRBV20-1 and TRBJ2-5, with D maybe TRBD2 (6 bases). V shed 6 bases and J shed 0 bases, with 8 bases lying between them. Germline lookup yields CDR1 DFQATT and CDR2 SNEGSKA (reference sequence). The CDR3 totals 12 residues. The CDR3 bases are TGCAGTGCGCGGGAATACCAAGAGACCCAGTACTTC. This translates into CSAREYQETQYF.

This clonotype has a handful of counts. The CDR3 spells CASSRSEGATDTQYF. The CDR3 nucleotides read TGTGCCAGCAGCCGCTCGGAGGGGGCCACAGATACGCAGTATTTT. The gene calls are TRBV4-2 and TRBJ2-3, with D possibly being TRBD1 (7 bases). The CDR3 has 15 residues. Germline V CDR1 and CDR2: LGHNA, YNFKEQ. Trimming shortened V by 4 bases and J by 2 bases, and 13 bases separated the two germline ends.

V is TRBV6-1 and J is TRBJ2-1; TRBD1 agrees at 10 bases. With V trimmed by 5 bases and J by 9 bases, 10 bases remained unmatched. Germline CDR1 MNHNS, CDR2 SASEGT. The CDR3 is 15 residues long. The CDR3 bases are TGTGCCAGCAGTCCCACCGGGACAGGGGTGGGTGAGCAGTTCTTC. It translates to CASSPTGTGVGEQFF.

The CDR3 sequence is CASSETSVQETQYF. In nucleotides, the CDR3 is TGTGCCAGCAGTGAGACTAGCGTACAAGAGACCCAGTACTTC. V usage is TRBV2 and J usage is TRBJ2-5; 8 bases map to TRBD2. This CDR3 spans 14 amino acids. Germline CDR1 reads SNHLY; CDR2 reads FYNNEI. Trimming removed 3 bases from V and 2 bases from J; junction bases left unmatched: 2.

This clonotype was observed many times. The CDR3 spells CSARKKDTQYF. CDR3 DNA sequence: TGCAGTGCTAGGAAGAAGGATACGCAGTATTTT. The genes are TRBV20-1 and TRBJ2-3; D gene unclear. The ends were cut back, 3 bases at V and 6 bases at J, with 7 bases in the middle. This CDR3 contains 11 residues. CDR1 is DFQATT, CDR2 SNEGSKA, per germline (reference sequence).

A few counts support this clonotype. This sequence joins TRBV24-1 and TRBJ1-2; D not certain. The V gene's germline CDR1 is KGHDR and CDR2 SFDVKD. The CDR3 sequence is 12 residues long. The ends were cut back, 9 bases at V and 1 base at J, with 8 bases in the middle. As DNA, the CDR3 is TGTGCCACCTCTGGTGATAACTATGGCTACACCTTC. Translated: CATSGDNYGYTF.

The rearrangement links TRBV2 to TRBJ2-4, with 9 bases fitting TRBD1. The germline V gene encodes CDR1 SNHLY and CDR2 FYNNEI. This CDR3 spans 14 amino acids. The V and J ends lost 4 bases and 7 bases, in that order; junction bases with no gene match: 5. The chain's CDR3 is CASSVRTGDNIQYF. In DNA, the CDR3 is TGTGCCAGCAGTGTAAGGACAGGGGATAACATTCAGTACTTC.

This clonotype was seen only a few times. The rearrangement joins TRBV27 to TRBJ2-3; D is unresolved. This CDR3 region has 9 residues. V was trimmed by 7 bases and J by 9 bases, leaving 5 bases between them. The germline gives CDR1 MNHEY, CDR2 SMNVEV (reference sequence). CDR3 in DNA: TGTGCCAGCAAACTAACGCAGTATTTT. Amino acid sequence: CASKLTQYF.

This clonotype was seen only a few times. The chain joins TRBV24-1 to TRBJ2-5; tentatively, D is TRBD1 (6 bases). The CDR3 consists of 17 residues. Germline V gene data show CDR1 as KGHDR and CDR2 as SFDVKD. The germline V and J ends were trimmed by 3 bases and 5 bases, with 21 bases remaining between them. CDR3 DNA sequence: TGTGCCACCAGTGATAGGTTTACAGGGCGGAAGGGGGAGACCCAGTACTTC. Translated: CATSDRFTGRKGETQYF.

The chain is built from TRBV5-1 and TRBJ2-4, with 15 bases identical to TRBD2. The CDR3 spans 20 residues. Trimming at V came to 4 bases and at J to 0 bases, leaving 11 bases not matched to a gene. Germline V lookup: CDR1 SGHRS, CDR2 YFSETQ. The CDR3 is CASSQGTSGGTWQAKNIQYF. In nucleotides, the CDR3 is TGCGCCAGCAGCCAGGGGACTAGCGGGGGGACTTGGCAAGCCAAAAACATTCAGTACTTC. The full variable domain, rest sourced from reference TRBV5-1 and TRBJ2-4, is KAGVTQTPRYLIKTRGQQVTLSCSPISGHRSVSWYQQTPGQGLQFLFEYFSETQRNKGNFPGRFSGRQFSNSRSEMNVSTLELGDSALYLCASSQGTSGGTWQAKNIQYFGAGTRLSVL.

This clonotype was detected a few times. The J gene is TRBJ2-1, the V gene TRBV6-1; 8 bases map to TRBD1. CDR1 MNHNS and CDR2 SASEGT come from the germline V gene. The CDR3 loop spans 15 amino acids. The J segment lost 2 bases and the V segment lost 8 bases, leaving 8 bases of the junction unmatched. CDR3 residues: CASQTDRGAYNEQFF. The CDR3 bases are TGTGCCAGCCAAACAGACAGGGGCGCCTACAATGAGCAGTTCTTC.

V usage is TRBV19 and J usage is TRBJ2-3; weak D call: TRBD1 (5 bases). The germline V gene encodes CDR1 LNHDA and CDR2 SQIVND (reference sequence). This CDR3 spans 13 amino acids. The germline V and J ends were trimmed by 3 bases and 7 bases, with 11 bases remaining between them. In nucleotides, the CDR3 is TGTGCCAGTAGTATCCTGGGGCCCAATACGCAGTATTTT. This sequence encodes CASSILGPNTQYF. Variable domain in full (rest from reference TRBV19 and TRBJ2-3): DGGITQSPKYLFRKEGQNVTLSCEQNLNHDAMYWYRQDPGQGLRLIYYSQIVNDFQKGDIAEGYSVSREKKESFPLTVTSAQKNPTAFYLCASSILGPNTQYFGPGTRLTVL.

The rearrangement links TRBV6-1 to TRBJ2-2, with D possibly matching TRBD1 (5 bases). This CDR3 has 14 amino acids. Trimming removed 4 bases at V and 1 base at J, with 7 bases between. Germline V gene lookup returns CDR1 MNHNS and CDR2 SASEGT. As DNA, the CDR3 is TGTGCCAGCAGTGCACAGGTGAACACCGGGGAGCTGTTTTTT. This translates into CASSAQVNTGELFF.

This clonotype occurred many times. The V gene is TRBV3-1, the J gene TRBJ2-7, with a tentative D call TRBD2 (6 bases). V lost 2 bases to trimming and J lost 3 bases, with 17 bases between them. CDR1 is LGHDT and CDR2 is YNNKEL in the germline V gene (reference sequence). This CDR3 has 16 residues. The CDR3 protein is CASSQFTGGKLYEQYF. Written as DNA, the CDR3 is TGTGCCAGCAGCCAATTCACAGGCGGGAAACTCTACGAGCAGTACTTC.

The chain employs TRBV12-3 or TRBV12-4 and TRBJ2-2; D possibly corresponds to TRBD2 (7 bases). This CDR3 is built from 17 residues. V was cut by 2 bases and J by 2 bases, with 15 bases left in between. The CDR3 sequence is CASSLRVAGANTGELFF. CDR3 coding DNA: TGTGCCAGCAGTTTAAGGGTCGCGGGGGCCAACACCGGGGAGCTGTTTTTT.